This entry features one T cell receptor beta chain sequence. Per germline, CDR1 MNHEY and CDR2 SVGAGI. The CDR3 length is 15 residues. Trimming removed 7 bases at V and 0 bases at J, with 12 bases between. The source of the sample is a study of cytomegalovirus exposure and HLA in healthy donors. PCR involved 60 Vbeta and 13 Jbeta primers. The data were produced by immunoSEQ multiplex PCR, yet TCRdb's version contains in-frame clones alone and is incomplete. The table lists about 110,000 clones, around three quarters of them singletons, with around 2.5% in the top ten. The rearrangement joins TRBV6-5 to TRBJ2-2; D uncertain. Sequenced input: PBMCs. This sequence originates from a man aged 45 to 65 in good health and CMV-seropositive. The CDR3 DNA reads TGTGCCAGCACCAAACAGATAGCGAACACCGGGGAGCTGTTTTTT. This translates into CASTKQIANTGELFF.